Listed here is a single TCR beta chain. This CDR3 has 15 residues. Per germline, CDR1 SGDLS and CDR2 YYNGEE. Trimming took off 3 bases at V and 7 bases at J, with 16 bases between the two ends. Next came a second PCR, run for about 7 to 11 cycles, which used a sample-barcoded 5' primer along with a J-beta primer mix. Via MiXCR, TCRdb re-called the 5' RACE reads, giving one row per CDR3 protein. The profile shows roughly 1.6 million distinct CDR3 sequences, about 35% of them singletons. The data were obtained in a study of blood T cells in healthy people across ages. The specimen was blood. The gene calls are TRBV9 and TRBJ2-2, with D uncertain. This sequence was found in a woman in her thirties in good health. CDR3 residues: CASSDPPGSFGELFF. CDR3 bases: TGTGCCAGCAGCGACCCCCCCGGTTCTTTCGGGGAGCTGTTTTTT. Full variable domain (outside the CDR3, taken from reference TRBV9 and TRBJ2-2): DSGVTQTPKHLITATGQRVTLRCSPRSGDLSVYWYQQSLDQGLQFLIQYYNGEERAKGNILERFSAQQFPDLHSELNLSSLELGDSALYFCASSDPPGSFGELFFGEGSRLTVL.